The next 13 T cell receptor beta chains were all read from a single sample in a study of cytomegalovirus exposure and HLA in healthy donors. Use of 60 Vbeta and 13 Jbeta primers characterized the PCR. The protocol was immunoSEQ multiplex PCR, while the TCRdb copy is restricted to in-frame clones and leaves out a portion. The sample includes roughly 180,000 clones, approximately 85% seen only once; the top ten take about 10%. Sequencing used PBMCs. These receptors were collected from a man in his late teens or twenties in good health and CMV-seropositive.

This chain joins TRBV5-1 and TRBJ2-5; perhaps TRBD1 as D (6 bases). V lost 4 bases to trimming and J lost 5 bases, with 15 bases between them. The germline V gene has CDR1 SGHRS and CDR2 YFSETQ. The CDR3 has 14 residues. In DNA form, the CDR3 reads TGCGCCAGCAGCATAATACAGGGTACGGAGACCCAGTACTTC. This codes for CASSIIQGTETQYF. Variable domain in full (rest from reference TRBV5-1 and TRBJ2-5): KAGVTQTPRYLIKTRGQQVTLSCSPISGHRSVSWYQQTPGQGLQFLFEYFSETQRNKGNFPGRFSGRQFSNSRSEMNVSTLELGDSALYLCASSIIQGTETQYFGPGTRLLVL.

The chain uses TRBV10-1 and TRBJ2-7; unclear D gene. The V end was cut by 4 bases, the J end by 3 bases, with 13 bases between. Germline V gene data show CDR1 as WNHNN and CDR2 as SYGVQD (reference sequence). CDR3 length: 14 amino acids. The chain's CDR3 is CASSALPAGYEQYF. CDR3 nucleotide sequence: TGCGCCAGCAGTGCCCTTCCGGCAGGCTACGAGCAGTACTTC.

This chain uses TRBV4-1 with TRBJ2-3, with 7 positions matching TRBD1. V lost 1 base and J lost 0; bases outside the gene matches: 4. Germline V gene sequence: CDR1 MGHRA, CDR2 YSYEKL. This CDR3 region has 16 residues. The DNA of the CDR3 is TGCGCCAGCAGCCAAGGAGGGGGCACAAGCACAGATACGCAGTATTTT. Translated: CASSQGGGTSTDTQYF.

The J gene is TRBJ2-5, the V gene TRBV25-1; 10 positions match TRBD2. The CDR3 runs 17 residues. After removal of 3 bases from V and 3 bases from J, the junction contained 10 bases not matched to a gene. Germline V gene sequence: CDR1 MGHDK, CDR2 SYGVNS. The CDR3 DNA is TGTGCCAGCAGTGATCCGGGACTAGCGAGGAGTGAAGAGACCCAGTACTTC. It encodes CASSDPGLARSEETQYF. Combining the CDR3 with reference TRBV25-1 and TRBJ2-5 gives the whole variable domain EADIYQTPRYLVIGTGKKITLECSQTMGHDKMYWYQQDPGMELHLIHYSYGVNSTEKGDLSSESTVSRIRTEHFPLTLESARPSHTSQYLCASSDPGLARSEETQYFGPGTRLLVL.

The chain's CDR3 is CASPQRGDTDTQYF. The CDR3 DNA follows: TGTGCCAGCCCACAGCGGGGGGACACAGATACGCAGTATTTT. The rearrangement joins TRBV2 to TRBJ2-3; 9 bases map to TRBD2. CDR1 SNHLY and CDR2 FYNNEI come from the germline V gene. The CDR3 totals 14 residues. V trimming: 8 bases; J trimming: 2 bases; junction bases outside the gene matches: 5.

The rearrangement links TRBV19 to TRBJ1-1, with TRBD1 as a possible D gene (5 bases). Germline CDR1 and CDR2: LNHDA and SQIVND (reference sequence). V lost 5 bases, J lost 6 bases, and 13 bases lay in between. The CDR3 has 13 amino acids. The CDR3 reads CASSSDSRPEAFF. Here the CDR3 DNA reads TGTGCCAGTAGTTCAGACAGTAGGCCTGAAGCTTTCTTT. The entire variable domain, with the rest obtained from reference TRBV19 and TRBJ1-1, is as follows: DGGITQSPKYLFRKEGQNVTLSCEQNLNHDAMYWYRQDPGQGLRLIYYSQIVNDFQKGDIAEGYSVSREKKESFPLTVTSAQKNPTAFYLCASSSDSRPEAFFGQGTRLTVV.

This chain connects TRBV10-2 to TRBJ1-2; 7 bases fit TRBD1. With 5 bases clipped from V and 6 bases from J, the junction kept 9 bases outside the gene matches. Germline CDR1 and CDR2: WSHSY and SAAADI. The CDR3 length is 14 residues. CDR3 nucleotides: TGCGCCAGCAGTACCGGACAGGACATAAATGGCTACACCTTC. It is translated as CASSTGQDINGYTF.

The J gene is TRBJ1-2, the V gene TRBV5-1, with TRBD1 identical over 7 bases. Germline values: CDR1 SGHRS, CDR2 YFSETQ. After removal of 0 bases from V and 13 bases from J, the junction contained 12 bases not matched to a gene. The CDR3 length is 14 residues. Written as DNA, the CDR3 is TGCGCCAGCAGCTTGGTCGGGACAGCGGCACGGGGCACCTTC. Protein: CASSLVGTAARGTF.

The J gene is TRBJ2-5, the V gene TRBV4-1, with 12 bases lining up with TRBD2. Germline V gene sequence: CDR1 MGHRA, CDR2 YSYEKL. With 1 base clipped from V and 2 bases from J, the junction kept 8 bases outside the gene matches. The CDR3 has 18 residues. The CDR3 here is CASSQAPRTSGAQETQYF. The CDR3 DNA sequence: TGCGCCAGCAGCCAAGCCCCGAGGACTAGCGGGGCTCAAGAGACCCAGTACTTC.

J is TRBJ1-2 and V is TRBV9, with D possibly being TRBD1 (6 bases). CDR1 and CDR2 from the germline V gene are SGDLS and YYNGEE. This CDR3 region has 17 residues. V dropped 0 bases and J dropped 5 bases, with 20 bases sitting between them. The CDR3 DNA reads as TGTGCCAGCAGCGTAGGAGGGGGACTGCCCGGGGGGTATGGCTACACCTTC. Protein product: CASSVGGGLPGGYGYTF.

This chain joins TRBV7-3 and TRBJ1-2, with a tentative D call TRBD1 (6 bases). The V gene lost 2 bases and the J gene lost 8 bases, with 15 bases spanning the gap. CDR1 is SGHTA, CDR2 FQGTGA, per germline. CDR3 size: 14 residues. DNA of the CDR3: TGTGCCAGCAGCTTATTAGGGGGAGCGGAGGGCTACACCTTC. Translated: CASSLLGGAEGYTF.

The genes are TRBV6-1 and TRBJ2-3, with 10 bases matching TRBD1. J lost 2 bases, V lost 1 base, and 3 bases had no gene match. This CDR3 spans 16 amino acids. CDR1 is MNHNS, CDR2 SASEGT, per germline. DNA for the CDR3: TGTGCCAGCAGTGAAGGACAGGGGGCGTCCACAGATACGCAGTATTTT. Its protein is CASSEGQGASTDTQYF.

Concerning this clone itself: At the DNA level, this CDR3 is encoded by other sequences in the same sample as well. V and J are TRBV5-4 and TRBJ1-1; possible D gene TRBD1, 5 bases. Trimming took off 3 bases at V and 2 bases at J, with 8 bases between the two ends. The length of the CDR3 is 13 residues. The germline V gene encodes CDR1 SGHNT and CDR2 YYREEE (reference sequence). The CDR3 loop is CASSSTVNTEAFF. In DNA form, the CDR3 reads TGTGCCAGCAGCTCGACAGTCAACACTGAAGCTTTCTTT.